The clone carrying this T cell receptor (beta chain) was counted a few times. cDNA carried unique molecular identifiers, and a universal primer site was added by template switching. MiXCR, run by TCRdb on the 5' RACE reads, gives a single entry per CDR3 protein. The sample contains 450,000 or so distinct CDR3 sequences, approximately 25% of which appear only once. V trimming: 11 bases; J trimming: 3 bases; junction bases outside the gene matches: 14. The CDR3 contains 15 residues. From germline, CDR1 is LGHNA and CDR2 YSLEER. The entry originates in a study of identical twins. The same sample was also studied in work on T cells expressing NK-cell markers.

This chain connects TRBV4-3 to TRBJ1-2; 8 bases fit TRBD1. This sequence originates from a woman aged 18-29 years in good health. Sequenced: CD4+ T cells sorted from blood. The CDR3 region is CASRQGTGQDYGYTF. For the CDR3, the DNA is TGCGCCTCTCGTCAAGGGACAGGACAAGACTATGGCTACACCTTC.